The 8 T cell receptor beta chains below all came from one sample that was sequenced in a study of vaccination effects on CD4 cells after COVID-19. The antigens of these receptors remain unknown. Repertoires were generated with immunoSEQ multiplex PCR, while TCRdb's copy carries only in-frame clones and drops some. This table holds around 26,000 clones, 69% found once. Before any sequencing was done, the ViraFEST assay used viral peptide pools to expand antigen-specific CD4+ T cells. Cells that had been cultured for 10 days were the source of isolated CD4+ T cells. Participants got two doses of BNT162b2 or mRNA-1273 vaccine. The sequences come from CD4+ T cells from PBMCs cultured with SARS-CoV-2 spike peptides, collected after COVID-19 vaccination. These receptors were obtained from a human donor who received a COVID-19 vaccine.

This clone was observed a few times. The chain uses TRBV7-9 and TRBJ2-1, with D possibly TRBD1 on 5 matching bases. The CDR3 is 12 residues long. V lost 1 base, J lost 9 bases, and 7 bases lay in between. Germline CDR1 SEHNR, CDR2 FQNEAQ (reference sequence). The CDR3, as DNA: TGTGCCAGCAGCTTAGGACAGCCTGAGCAGTTCTTC. Translating it yields CASSLGQPEQFF.

The rearrangement uses TRBV18 and TRBJ2-1, with 10 nucleotides matching TRBD2. CDR3 length: 18 amino acids. The germline gives CDR1 KGHSH, CDR2 LQKENI. Losses at the gene ends were 3 bases for V and 2 bases for J; bases not matched to a gene: 10. The CDR3 region has the DNA TGTGCCAGCTCACCCTTTGGGTCCGGGACTAGCGCCTACAATGAGCAGTTCTTC. The encoded protein is CASSPFGSGTSAYNEQFF.

The CDR3 DNA follows: TGTGCCAGCAGCACAGGGGACACCGGGGAGCTGTTTTTT. Its protein is CASSTGDTGELFF. V is TRBV11-3 and J is TRBJ2-2; 7 bases are shared with TRBD1. CDR1 is SGHNT, CDR2 YENEEA, per germline. The junction had 0 bases not matched to a gene; V was cut back by 5 bases and J by 3 bases. The CDR3 is made up of 13 amino acids.

The chain joins TRBV18 to TRBJ2-1, with TRBD2 matching 8 bases. This CDR3 region has 14 residues. Looked up from germline, CDR1 is KGHSH and CDR2 is LQKENI. V shed 8 bases, J shed 7 bases, and the junction held 10 bases outside the gene matches. In DNA, the CDR3 is TGTGCCAGCCCAGGAGCGGGGGCCCGGAATGAGCAGTTCTTC. It translates to CASPGAGARNEQFF. Using reference TRBV18 and TRBJ2-1 for the parts outside the CDR3, the full variable domain is NAGVMQNPRHLVRRRGQEARLRCSPMKGHSHVYWYRQLPEEGLKFMVYLQKENIIDESGMPKERFSAEFPKEGPSILRIQQVVRGDSAAYFCASPGAGARNEQFFGPGTRLTVL.

The V and J genes are TRBV7-5 and TRBJ2-7. TRBV7-5 represents a pseudogene. CDR3 size: 14 residues. For the CDR3, the DNA is TGTGTCAGAAGCTTTGCCACCACCCCCTACGAGCAGTACTTC. It specifies CVRSFATTPYEQYF.

This chain uses TRBV24-1 with TRBJ2-3, with TRBD2 identical over 8 bases. The CDR3 covers 14 residues. CDR1 and CDR2 from the germline V gene are KGHDR and SFDVKD. With V trimmed by 9 bases and J by 8 bases, 12 bases remained unmatched. In DNA, the CDR3 is TGTGCCACCGCCATCCGGGGGGGCCCGGGTACGCAGTATTTT. This translates into CATAIRGGPGTQYF.

CDR3 sequence: CASSLGMSSGNTIYF. The CDR3, as DNA: TGTGCCAGCAGCTTAGGAATGAGCTCTGGAAACACCATATATTTT. V usage is TRBV11-2 and J usage is TRBJ1-3; D is uncertain. This CDR3 comprises 15 residues. The V end lost 1 base, the J end lost 0 bases, and 7 bases lay between the germline ends. Germline V gene lookup returns CDR1 SGHAT and CDR2 FQNNGV.

This sequence joins TRBV7-9 and TRBJ2-5; tentatively, D is TRBD1 (6 bases). Germline values: CDR1 SEHNR, CDR2 FQNEAQ (reference sequence). Trimming pared 6 bases from V and 1 base from J, leaving 18 bases between. The CDR3 is 16 residues long. The CDR3 sequence is CASRRLGQGSQETQYF. DNA for the CDR3: TGTGCCAGCAGGCGATTGGGGCAGGGGAGCCAAGAGACCCAGTACTTC.